What follows is one T cell receptor (beta chain) and its context. The antigen is undetermined. These data belong to a study of PD-1 blockade in mismatch repair-deficient tumors. About the study: All were previously treated, progressing patients with about 11 mismatch repair-deficient cancer types.

Method: immunoSEQ multiplex PCR; TCRdb's copy keeps in-frame clones and lacks some. This table holds just under 80,000 clones, roughly 80% found once. Broader study findings: Tumor-resident clones, often undetectable pretreatment in blood, expanded then contracted after pembrolizumab.

The V segment lost 5 bases and the J segment 4 bases; nucleotides outside the gene matches: 5. The germline CDR1 and CDR2 sequences are LGHNA and YNFKEQ. The CDR3 loop spans 14 amino acids. Mismatch repair deficiency was confirmed in all patients, by PCR or immunohistochemistry. TCR sequencing covered a few patients who responded to pembrolizumab. V usage is TRBV4-2 and J usage is TRBJ2-7, with 10 bases matching TRBD2. The sample consisted of peripheral blood, taken 44 weeks after starting pembrolizumab. This clonotype originated in an adult with mismatch repair-deficient cancer. CDR3 nucleotide sequence: TGTGCCAGCAGCGGAGCGGGAGGGCTGTACGAGCAGTACTTC. Its protein product is CASSGAGGLYEQYF.